This T cell receptor (beta chain) was obtained from a study of shared clonotypes between healthy human individuals. Study-wide results and caveats: On the whole, naive subsets had larger estimated richness than memory subsets had.

V shed 2 bases and J 4 bases; nucleotides not matched to a gene: 4. CDR3 length: 15 residues. CDR1 is SGDLS and CDR2 is YYNGEE in the germline V gene. Positive CCR7 selection of CD45RO-negative cells yielded the naive CD8 cells, and terminally differentiated effector memory CD45RA+ cells were excluded. Clones were read by immunoSEQ multiplex PCR, and TCRdb kept only the in-frame ones, dropping some. The sample comprises more than 2 million clones, roughly 94% of which are singletons, and approximately 1.2% rests with the top ten. Comment on this clone: Antigen: not known.

The source material was naive CD8+ T cells sorted from blood. This clonotype was obtained from a man between 18 and 29 years old in good health. This rearrangement joins TRBV9 to TRBJ2-5, with 11 positions matching TRBD2. CDR3 bases: TGTGCCAGCAGCGTTACTAGCGGGAGTTCAGAGACCCAGTACTTC. Protein sequence: CASSVTSGSSETQYF.